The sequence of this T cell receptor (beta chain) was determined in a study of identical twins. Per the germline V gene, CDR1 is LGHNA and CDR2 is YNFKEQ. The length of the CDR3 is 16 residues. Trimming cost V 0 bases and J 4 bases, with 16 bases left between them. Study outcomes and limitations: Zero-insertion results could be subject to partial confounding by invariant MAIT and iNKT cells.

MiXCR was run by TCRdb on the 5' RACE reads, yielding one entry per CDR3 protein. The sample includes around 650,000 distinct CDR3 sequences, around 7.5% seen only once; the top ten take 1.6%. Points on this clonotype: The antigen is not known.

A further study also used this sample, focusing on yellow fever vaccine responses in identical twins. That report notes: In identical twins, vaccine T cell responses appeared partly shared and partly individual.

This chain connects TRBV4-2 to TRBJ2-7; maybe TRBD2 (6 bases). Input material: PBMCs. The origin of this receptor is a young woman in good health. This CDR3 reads CASSQDLAPGGYEQYF. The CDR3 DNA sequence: TGTGCCAGCAGCCAAGATCTTGCGCCCGGAGGGTACGAGCAGTACTTC.